These 15 T cell receptor beta chains came from one sample sequenced in a study of cytomegalovirus exposure and HLA in healthy donors. 13 Jbeta primers and 60 Vbeta primers were used for the PCR. Libraries were prepared by immunoSEQ multiplex PCR; TCRdb keeps only in-frame clonotypes and omits some of them. The sample consists of fewer than 250,000 clones, about 83% of them appearing once. Sequenced sample: PBMCs. Source of these receptors: a woman between 50 and 59 years old in good health and CMV-seropositive.

The CDR3 DNA follows: TGTGCCAGTAGTATGGGACAGGAATATAATGAAAAACTGTTTTTT. This sequence encodes CASSMGQEYNEKLFF. The V call is TRBV19, the J call TRBJ1-4; 8 nucleotides align to TRBD1. The germline CDR1 and CDR2 sequences are LNHDA and SQIVND (reference sequence). The J segment lost 4 bases and the V segment lost 3 bases, leaving 4 bases of the junction unmatched. The CDR3 spans 15 residues.

In the case of this clone: A read error may produce the germline difference seen at one junction end. The chain carries TRBV7-9 and TRBJ1-6; D gene unclear. Germline V gives CDR1 SEHNR, CDR2 FQNEAQ (reference sequence). The CDR3 length is 12 residues. DNA for the CDR3: TGTTCCAGCAGCTTACCCTTCTCGCCCCTCCACTTT. Protein product: CSSSLPFSPLHF.

The J gene is TRBJ2-5, the V gene TRBV6-5, with TRBD1 matching 7 bases. CDR1 is MNHEY, CDR2 SVGAGI, per germline. The CDR3 has 15 residues. V lost 2 bases to trimming and J lost 3 bases; unmatched junction nucleotides: 6. The CDR3 sequence is CASSYAGTEEETQYF. The CDR3 DNA reads TGTGCCAGCAGTTACGCCGGGACAGAAGAAGAGACCCAGTACTTC.

This chain links TRBV19 with TRBJ1-5; perhaps TRBD1 as D (6 bases). V was trimmed by 7 bases and J by 0 bases, leaving 16 bases between them. The germline V gene encodes CDR1 LNHDA and CDR2 SQIVND (reference sequence). The CDR3 covers 16 residues. The CDR3 loop is CASTPEGGFSNQPQHF. CDR3 nucleotide sequence: TGTGCCAGTACCCCCGAGGGGGGGTTTAGCAATCAGCCCCAGCATTTT.

In this sample, this clone turned up a few times. The rearrangement links TRBV5-6 to TRBJ1-4, with 9 bases that match TRBD1. Germline V CDR1 and CDR2: SGHDT, YYEEEE. J was trimmed by 5 bases and V by 4 bases; bases with no gene match: 6. The CDR3 is made up of 15 amino acids. CDR3 loop: CASSLMGTGNEKLFF. The DNA of the CDR3 is TGTGCCAGCAGCCTGATGGGGACAGGGAATGAAAAACTGTTTTTT.

This clone was seen only a few times. The chain combines TRBV6-6 with TRBJ1-1, with TRBD1 matching 9 bases. Germline V gives CDR1 MNHNY, CDR2 SVGAGI (reference sequence). Trimming took 0 bases from V and 11 from J; bases not matched to a gene: 7. CDR3 length: 14 amino acids. CDR3 sequence (DNA): TGTGCCAGCAGTTACTCCTCCGGGACAGGGAACGCTTTCTTT. Protein product: CASSYSSGTGNAFF.

This chain uses TRBV14 with TRBJ1-5, with D hard to call. This CDR3 region has 13 residues. Trimming left V 2 bases short and J 5 bases short, with 7 bases between. The germline V gene encodes CDR1 SGHDN and CDR2 FVKESK. CDR3: CASSQYRDQPQHF. DNA of the CDR3: TGTGCCAGCAGCCAATATCGGGATCAGCCCCAGCATTTT.

The V call is TRBV7-8, the J call TRBJ2-1; D might be TRBD2 (5 bases). V lost 6 bases and J 3 bases, leaving 27 bases between the germline ends. This CDR3 spans 19 amino acids. Germline-derived CDR1 and CDR2 are SGHVS and FQNEAQ. The CDR3 DNA is TGTGCCAGCAGGGAGAGGACTGTGGGGAAGAGGTTGGGCTACAATGAGCAGTTCTTC. As protein: CASRERTVGKRLGYNEQFF.

The chain links TRBV18 to TRBJ2-6, with a weak D call TRBD1 (6 bases). V was clipped by 3 bases and J by 3 bases, with 18 bases between them. The germline CDR1 and CDR2 sequences are KGHSH and LQKENI. This CDR3 is 18 amino acids long. CDR3 nucleotide sequence: TGTGCCAGCTCACCGCTTCTTACCAGGGGCGGTGGGGCCAACGTCCTGACTTTC. Protein: CASSPLLTRGGGANVLTF.

The V call is TRBV5-4, the J call TRBJ2-1; 10 bases are shared with TRBD2. Germline CDR1 SGHNT, CDR2 YYREEE (reference sequence). CDR3 length: 17 residues. The V gene end was trimmed by 4 bases and the J gene end by 6 bases; junction bases not matched to a gene: 13. Here the CDR3 reads CASSPRALAGGRNEQFF. In DNA, the CDR3 is TGTGCCAGCAGCCCCAGGGCCTTAGCGGGGGGACGCAATGAGCAGTTCTTC. The full variable domain, its missing parts supplied by reference TRBV5-4 and TRBJ2-1, is ETGVTQSPTHLIKTRGQQVTLRCSSQSGHNTVSWYQQALGQGPQFIFQYYREEENGRGNFPPRFSGLQFPNYSSELNVNALELDDSALYLCASSPRALAGGRNEQFFGPGTRLTVL.

J is TRBJ2-7 and V is TRBV10-2; D remains unclear. Trimming stripped 5 bases from V and 3 bases from J, with 11 bases between. Per germline, CDR1 WSHSY and CDR2 SAAADI. The CDR3 totals 13 residues. Here the CDR3 reads CASSLTSNYEQYF. The DNA of the CDR3 is TGCGCCAGCAGTCTCACATCCAACTACGAGCAGTACTTC.

The rearrangement uses TRBV5-1 and TRBJ1-1; 7 nucleotides agree with TRBD1. The CDR3 is 16 residues long. V lost 4 bases and J lost 3; bases outside the gene matches: 12. Germline lookup yields CDR1 SGHRS and CDR2 YFSETQ. CDR3 protein: CASSPLRGDKYTEAFF. The CDR3 coding sequence is TGCGCCAGCAGCCCCCTCAGGGGGGACAAATACACTGAAGCTTTCTTT.

This clone is a singleton in its sample. V gene TRBV5-1 combines with J gene TRBJ2-5, with 9 bases that match TRBD2. Germline V gene lookup returns CDR1 SGHRS and CDR2 YFSETQ. With V trimmed by 4 bases and J by 1 base, 11 bases remained unmatched. The CDR3 sequence is 17 residues long. The DNA for the CDR3 is TGCGCCAGCAGCCGCCTTGAGCGGGGGGCCTCCCAAGAGACCCAGTACTTC. The encoded protein is CASSRLERGASQETQYF. The full variable domain, rest sourced from reference TRBV5-1 and TRBJ2-5, is KAGVTQTPRYLIKTRGQQVTLSCSPISGHRSVSWYQQTPGQGLQFLFEYFSETQRNKGNFPGRFSGRQFSNSRSEMNVSTLELGDSALYLCASSRLERGASQETQYFGPGTRLLVL.

Only one count was recorded for this clone. The V call is TRBV28, the J call TRBJ2-7; the match to TRBD2 covers 8 bases. The CDR3 is 12 amino acids. V gave up 9 bases and J gave up 3 bases; unmatched junction bases: 4. CDR1 is MDHEN and CDR2 is SYDVKM in the germline V gene. CDR3 residues: CASAGGVYEQYF. DNA for the CDR3: TGTGCCAGTGCGGGGGGCGTCTACGAGCAGTACTTC.

V is TRBV18 and J is TRBJ1-1, with D possibly matching TRBD1 (6 bases). V gave up 5 bases and J gave up 3 bases, with 10 bases separating them. The CDR3 runs 13 residues. Germline V gene lookup returns CDR1 KGHSH and CDR2 LQKENI. Written as DNA, the CDR3 is TGTGCCAGCTCAGCCAGGACAGACACTGAAGCTTTCTTT. Its translation: CASSARTDTEAFF.